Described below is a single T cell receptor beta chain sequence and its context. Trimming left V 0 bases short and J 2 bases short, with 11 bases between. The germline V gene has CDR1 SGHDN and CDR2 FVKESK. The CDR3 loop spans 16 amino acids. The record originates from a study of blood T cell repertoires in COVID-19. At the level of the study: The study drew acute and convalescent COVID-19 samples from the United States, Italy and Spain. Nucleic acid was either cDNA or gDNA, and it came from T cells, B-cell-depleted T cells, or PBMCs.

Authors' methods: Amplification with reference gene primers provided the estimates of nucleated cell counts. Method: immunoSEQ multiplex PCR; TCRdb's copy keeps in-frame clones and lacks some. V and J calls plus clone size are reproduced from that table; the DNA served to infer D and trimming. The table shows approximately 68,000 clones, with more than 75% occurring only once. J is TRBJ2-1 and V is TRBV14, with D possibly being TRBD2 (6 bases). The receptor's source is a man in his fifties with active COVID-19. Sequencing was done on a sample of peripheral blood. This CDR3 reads CASSQEDSGAYNEQFF. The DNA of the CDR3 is TGTGCCAGCAGCCAAGAGGATTCGGGGGCCTACAATGAGCAGTTCTTC. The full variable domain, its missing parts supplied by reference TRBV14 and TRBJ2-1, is EAGVTQFPSHSVIEKGQTVTLRCDPISGHDNLYWYRRVMGKEIKFLLHFVKESKQDESGMPNNRFLAERTGGTYSTLKVQPAELEDSGVYFCASSQEDSGAYNEQFFGPGTRLTVL.